This is a list of T cell receptor beta chains from one sample in a study of Graves' ophthalmopathy and Graves' hyperthyroidism. One entry per CDR3 protein results from TCRdb running MiXCR on the multiplex PCR reads. The table includes about 620,000 distinct CDR3 sequences, 22% detected once. The sequencing sample was made of peripheral blood. All receptors derive from a woman aged 18-35 years with stable Graves' hyperthyroidism. Some clones in this sample may be carry-over from other donors' samples. Both conserved end residues are trimmed from each CDR3. The order of the fields is V gene, J gene, clone size, D gene, CDR3 protein. A D gene is named only where the DNA matches it firmly. Only part of the rows carry a size: once, few, many, or a class if the clone is expanded.

>TRBV6-2/TRBV6-3|TRBJ2-5|NA|TRBD2
ASSYPRTSGLETQY
>TRBV12-5|TRBJ1-1|many|NA
ASGPDAGKFTEAF
>TRBV12-3/TRBV12-4|TRBJ2-7|NA|NA
ASGLGYEQY
>TRBV25-1|TRBJ1-2|many|TRBD1
ASSNSGGLGYT
>TRBV6-5|TRBJ1-1|many|NA
ASSYNPQMNTEAF
>TRBV15|TRBJ2-5|many|NA
ATSLGGGQETQY
>TRBV5-1|TRBJ1-3|many|NA
ASSSDGTLSGNTIY
>TRBV19|TRBJ2-2|NA|NA
ASTPGSHGELF
>TRBV6-5|TRBJ2-5|many|TRBD2
ASSSTGLAEETQY
>TRBV6-1|TRBJ1-5|many|NA
ASSEEGDNQPQH
>TRBV7-9|TRBJ2-2|few|NA
ASSWAPGELF
>TRBV27|TRBJ1-1|few|NA
ASSSLGVAEAF
>TRBV4-1|TRBJ2-7|many|TRBD2
ASSFLAGAATYEQY
>TRBV28|TRBJ2-7|NA|NA
ASSLTQSEQY
>TRBV30|TRBJ1-1|NA|NA
AWKIGLYTEAF
>TRBV28|TRBJ2-5|many|NA
ASSVAPGLLIKETQY
>TRBV12-3/TRBV12-4|TRBJ2-7|NA|NA
ASIQDWGYEQY
>TRBV19|TRBJ1-1|few|TRBD1
ASSDRALMNTEAF
>TRBV5-1|TRBJ1-1|many|NA
ASSLYSDTEAF
>TRBV5-6|TRBJ1-5|NA|TRBD1
ASSSYRGEGNQPQH
>TRBV6-1|TRBJ1-4|NA|NA
ASYIGGREKLL
>TRBV6-1|TRBJ1-2|many|NA
ASSVMGYGYT
>TRBV30|TRBJ2-7|many|TRBD1
AWVRGLPGQGAYEQY
>TRBV30|TRBJ1-3|NA|NA
AWSSDTIY
>TRBV5-1|TRBJ1-1|NA|TRBD1
ASSWTGAEAF
>TRBV6-5|TRBJ2-7|NA|NA
ASKYYEQY
>TRBV6-1|NA|few|NA
ASSRRLDYEQY
>TRBV29-1|TRBJ2-5|many|TRBD1
SVWTGGFQETQY
>TRBV28|TRBJ2-2|NA|TRBD1
ASSSVRQGGTGELF
>TRBV6-1|TRBJ1-1|many|NA
ASSERTEGAF
>TRBV6-1|TRBJ1-1|many|NA
ATAGGGNEAF
>TRBV10-3|TRBJ1-3|NA|TRBD1
AISDGDRAGNTIY
>TRBV18|TRBJ2-4|NA|NA
ASSNRDIQY
>TRBV30|TRBJ1-1|once|NA
AWREEGGWDTEAF
>TRBV27|TRBJ2-7|few|NA
ASSLMEGSPSEQY
>TRBV14|TRBJ1-5|many|NA
ASRARPYRRSQPQH
>TRBV11-2|TRBJ2-7|many|TRBD2
ASSLVGVAGGQRREQY
>TRBV4-2|TRBJ2-7|NA|TRBD1
ASSQPSPGQGHEQY
>TRBV20-1|TRBJ1-2|few|TRBD1
SARDSGGNYGYT
>TRBV5-1|TRBJ1-1|many|NA
ASRFPERNTEAF
>TRBV28|TRBJ1-5|few|NA
ASRQAFQPQH